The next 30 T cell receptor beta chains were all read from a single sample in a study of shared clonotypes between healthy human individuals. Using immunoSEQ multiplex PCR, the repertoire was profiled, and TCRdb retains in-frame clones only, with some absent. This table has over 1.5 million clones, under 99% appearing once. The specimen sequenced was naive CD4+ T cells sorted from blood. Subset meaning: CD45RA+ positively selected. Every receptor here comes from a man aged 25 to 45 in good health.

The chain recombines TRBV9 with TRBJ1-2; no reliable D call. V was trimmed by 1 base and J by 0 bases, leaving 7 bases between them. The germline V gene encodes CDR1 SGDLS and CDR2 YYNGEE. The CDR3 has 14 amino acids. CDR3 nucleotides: TGTGCCAGCAGCGTACAGGAAGCTAACTATGGCTACACCTTC. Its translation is CASSVQEANYGYTF.

The CDR3 DNA follows: TGCAGCGTTGATCTAGCGGTTGGCCCAGAGACCCAGTACTTC. Translated: CSVDLAVGPETQYF. V usage is TRBV29-1 and J usage is TRBJ2-5; TRBD2 agrees at 7 bases. Germline lookup yields CDR1 SQVTM and CDR2 ANQGSEA. This CDR3 is 14 amino acids long. Trimming cost V 3 bases and J 4 bases; bases outside gene matches: 8.

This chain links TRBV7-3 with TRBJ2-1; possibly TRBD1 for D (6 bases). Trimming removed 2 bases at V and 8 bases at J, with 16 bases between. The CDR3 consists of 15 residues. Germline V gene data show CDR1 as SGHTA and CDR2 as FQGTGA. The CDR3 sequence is CASSLEAGVRHEQFF. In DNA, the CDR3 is TGTGCCAGCAGCTTAGAGGCAGGGGTTCGTCATGAGCAGTTCTTC.

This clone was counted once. The CDR3 here is CSVDGSGGQRSLNEAFF. CDR3 nucleotide sequence: TGCAGCGTTGACGGCAGTGGGGGACAGAGATCCTTAAATGAAGCTTTCTTT. The chain combines TRBV29-1 with TRBJ1-1, with TRBD1 identical over 7 bases. This CDR3 is 17 amino acids long. With 3 bases clipped from V and 7 bases from J, the junction kept 20 bases outside the gene matches. CDR1 and CDR2 (germline): SQVTM, ANQGSEA.

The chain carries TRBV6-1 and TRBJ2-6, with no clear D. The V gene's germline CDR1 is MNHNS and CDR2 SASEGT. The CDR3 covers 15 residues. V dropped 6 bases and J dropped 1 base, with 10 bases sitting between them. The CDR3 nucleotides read TGTGCCAGCAGCCCGAGCACTTCTGGGGCCAACGTCCTGACTTTC. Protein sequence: CASSPSTSGANVLTF.

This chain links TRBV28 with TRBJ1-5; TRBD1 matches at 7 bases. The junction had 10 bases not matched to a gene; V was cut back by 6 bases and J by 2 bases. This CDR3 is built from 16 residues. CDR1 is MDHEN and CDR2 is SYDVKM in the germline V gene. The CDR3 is CASRTGVGKGNQPQHF. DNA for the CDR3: TGTGCCAGCAGAACAGGGGTGGGGAAGGGCAATCAGCCCCAGCATTTT. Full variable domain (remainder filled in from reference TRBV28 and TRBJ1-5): DVKVTQSSRYLVKRTGEKVFLECVQDMDHENMFWYRQDPGLGLRLIYFSYDVKMKEKGDIPEGYSVSREKKERFSLILESASTNQTSMYLCASRTGVGKGNQPQHFGDGTRLSIL.

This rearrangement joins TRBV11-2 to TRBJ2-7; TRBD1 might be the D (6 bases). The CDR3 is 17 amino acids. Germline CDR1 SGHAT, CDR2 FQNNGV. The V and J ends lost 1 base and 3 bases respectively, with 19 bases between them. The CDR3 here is CASSLAVSGTSHYEQYF. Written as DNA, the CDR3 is TGTGCCAGCAGCTTAGCGGTGTCGGGGACATCCCACTACGAGCAGTACTTC.

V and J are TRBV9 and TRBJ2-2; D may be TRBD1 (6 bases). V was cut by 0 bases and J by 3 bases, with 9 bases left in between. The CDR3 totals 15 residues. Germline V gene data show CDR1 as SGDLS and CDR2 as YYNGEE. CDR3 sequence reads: CASSVVQGHTGELFF. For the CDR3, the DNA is TGTGCCAGCAGCGTAGTCCAGGGGCACACCGGGGAGCTGTTTTTT.

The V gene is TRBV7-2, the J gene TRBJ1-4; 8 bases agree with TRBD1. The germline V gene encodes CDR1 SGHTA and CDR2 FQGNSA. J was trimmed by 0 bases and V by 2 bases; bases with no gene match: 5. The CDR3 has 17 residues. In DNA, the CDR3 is TGTGCCAGCAGCTTACGACAGGGGACTGCAACTAATGAAAAACTGTTTTTT. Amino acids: CASSLRQGTATNEKLFF.

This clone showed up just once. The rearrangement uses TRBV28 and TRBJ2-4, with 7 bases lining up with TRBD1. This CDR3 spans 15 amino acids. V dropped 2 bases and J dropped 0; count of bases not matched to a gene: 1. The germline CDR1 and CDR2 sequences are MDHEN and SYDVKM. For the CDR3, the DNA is TGTGCCAGCAGTTTAGGACAGGTAGCCAAAAACATTCAGTACTTC. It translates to CASSLGQVAKNIQYF.

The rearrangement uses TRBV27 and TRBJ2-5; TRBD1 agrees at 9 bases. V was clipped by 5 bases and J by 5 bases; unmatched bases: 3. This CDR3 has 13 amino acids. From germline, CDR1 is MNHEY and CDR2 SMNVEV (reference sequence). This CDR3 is CASSRGQGETQYF. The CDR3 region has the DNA TGTGCCAGCAGTCGGGGACAGGGCGAGACCCAGTACTTC.

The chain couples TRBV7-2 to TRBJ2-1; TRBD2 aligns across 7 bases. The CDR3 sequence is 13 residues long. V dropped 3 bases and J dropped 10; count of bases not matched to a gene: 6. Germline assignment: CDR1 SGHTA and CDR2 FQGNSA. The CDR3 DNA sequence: TGTGCCAGCAGCTTCGGACCGCGGGAGGAGCAGTTCTTC. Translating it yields CASSFGPREEQFF.

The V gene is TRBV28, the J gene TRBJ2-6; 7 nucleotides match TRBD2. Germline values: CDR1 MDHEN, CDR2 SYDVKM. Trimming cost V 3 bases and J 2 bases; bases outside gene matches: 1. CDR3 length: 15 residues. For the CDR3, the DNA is TGTGCCAGCAGTTTCGCGGGGGCTGGGGCCAACGTCCTGACTTTC. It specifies CASSFAGAGANVLTF.

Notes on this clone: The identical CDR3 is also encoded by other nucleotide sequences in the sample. CDR3 in DNA: TGCGCCAGCAGCTTAGGTGGGTCTTCCTACAATGAGCAGTTCTTC. Encoded protein: CASSLGGSSYNEQFF. The chain couples TRBV5-1 to TRBJ2-1; D is uncertain. The CDR3 spans 15 residues. Trimming took off 2 bases at V and 1 base at J, with 10 bases between the two ends. Germline V gene data show CDR1 as SGHRS and CDR2 as YFSETQ.

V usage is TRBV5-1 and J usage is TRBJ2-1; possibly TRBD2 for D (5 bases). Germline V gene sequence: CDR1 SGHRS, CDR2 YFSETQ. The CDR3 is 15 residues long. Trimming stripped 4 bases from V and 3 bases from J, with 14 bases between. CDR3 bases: TGCGCCAGCAGCCCAAGGACTGGGAGCTACAATGAGCAGTTCTTC. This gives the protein CASSPRTGSYNEQFF.

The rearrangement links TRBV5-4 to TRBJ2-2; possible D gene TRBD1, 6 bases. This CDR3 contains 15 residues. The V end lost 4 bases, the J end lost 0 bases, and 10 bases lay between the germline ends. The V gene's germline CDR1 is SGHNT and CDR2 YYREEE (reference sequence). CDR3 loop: CASSKDSANTGELFF. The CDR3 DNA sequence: TGTGCCAGCAGCAAGGACAGCGCGAACACCGGGGAGCTGTTTTTT.

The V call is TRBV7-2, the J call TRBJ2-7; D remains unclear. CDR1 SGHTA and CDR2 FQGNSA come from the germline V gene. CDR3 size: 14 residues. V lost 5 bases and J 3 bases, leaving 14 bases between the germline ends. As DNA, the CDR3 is TGTGCCAGCAGCCCCTCCCGATTAGTCTACGAGCAGTACTTC. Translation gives CASSPSRLVYEQYF.

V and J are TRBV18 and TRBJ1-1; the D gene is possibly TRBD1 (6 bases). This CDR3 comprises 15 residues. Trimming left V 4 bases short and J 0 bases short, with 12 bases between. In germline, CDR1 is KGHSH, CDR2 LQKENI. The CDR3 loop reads CASSLGQQLNTEAFF. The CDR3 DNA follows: TGTGCCAGCTCACTAGGACAGCAATTGAACACTGAAGCTTTCTTT.

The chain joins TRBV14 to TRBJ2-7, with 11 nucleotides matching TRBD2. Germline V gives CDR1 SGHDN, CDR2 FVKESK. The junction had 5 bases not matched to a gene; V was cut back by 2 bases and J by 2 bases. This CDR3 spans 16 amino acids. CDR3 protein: CASSQIFSGRAYEQYF. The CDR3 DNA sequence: TGTGCCAGCAGCCAAATTTTTAGCGGGAGGGCCTACGAGCAGTACTTC. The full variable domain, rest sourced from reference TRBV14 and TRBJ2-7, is EAGVTQFPSHSVIEKGQTVTLRCDPISGHDNLYWYRRVMGKEIKFLLHFVKESKQDESGMPNNRFLAERTGGTYSTLKVQPAELEDSGVYFCASSQIFSGRAYEQYFGPGTRLTVT.

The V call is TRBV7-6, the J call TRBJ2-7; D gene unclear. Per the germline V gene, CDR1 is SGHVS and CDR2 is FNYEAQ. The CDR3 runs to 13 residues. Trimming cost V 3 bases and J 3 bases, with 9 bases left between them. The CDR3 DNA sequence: TGTGCCAGCAGCTTGTGGCAGAGCTACGAGCAGTACTTC. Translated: CASSLWQSYEQYF. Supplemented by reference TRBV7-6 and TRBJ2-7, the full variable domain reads GAGVSQSPRYKVTKRGQDVALRCDPISGHVSLYWYRQALGQGPEFLTYFNYEAQQDKSGLPNDRFSAERPEGSISTLTIQRTEQRDSAMYRCASSLWQSYEQYFGPGTRLTVT.

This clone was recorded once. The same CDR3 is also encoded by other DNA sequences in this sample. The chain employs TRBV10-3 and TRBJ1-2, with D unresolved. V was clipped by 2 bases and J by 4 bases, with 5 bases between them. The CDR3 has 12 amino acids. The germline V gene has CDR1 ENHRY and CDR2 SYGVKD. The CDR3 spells CAISEGRYGYTF. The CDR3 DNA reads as TGTGCCATCAGTGAGGGTCGCTATGGCTACACCTTC.

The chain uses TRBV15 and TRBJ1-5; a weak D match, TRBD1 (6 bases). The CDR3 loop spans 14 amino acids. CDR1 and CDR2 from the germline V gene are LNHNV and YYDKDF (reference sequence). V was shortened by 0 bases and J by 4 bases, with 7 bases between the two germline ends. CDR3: CATSRDQGNQPQHF. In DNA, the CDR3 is TGTGCCACCAGCAGAGATCAGGGGAATCAGCCCCAGCATTTT.

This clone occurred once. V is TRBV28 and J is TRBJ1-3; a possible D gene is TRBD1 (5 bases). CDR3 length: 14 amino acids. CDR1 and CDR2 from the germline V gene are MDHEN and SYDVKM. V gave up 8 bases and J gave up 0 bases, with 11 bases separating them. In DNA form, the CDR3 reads TGTGCCAGCGTGGGACCGAGCTCTGGAAACACCATATATTTT. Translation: CASVGPSSGNTIYF. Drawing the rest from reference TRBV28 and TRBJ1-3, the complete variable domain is DVKVTQSSRYLVKRTGEKVFLECVQDMDHENMFWYRQDPGLGLRLIYFSYDVKMKEKGDIPEGYSVSREKKERFSLILESASTNQTSMYLCASVGPSSGNTIYFGEGSWLTVV.

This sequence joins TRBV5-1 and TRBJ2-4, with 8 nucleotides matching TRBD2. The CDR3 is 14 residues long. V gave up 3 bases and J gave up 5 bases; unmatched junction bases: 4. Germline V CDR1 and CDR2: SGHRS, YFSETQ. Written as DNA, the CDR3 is TGCGCCAGCAGCTCTAGCGGGTACCAAAACATTCAGTACTTC. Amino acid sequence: CASSSSGYQNIQYF.

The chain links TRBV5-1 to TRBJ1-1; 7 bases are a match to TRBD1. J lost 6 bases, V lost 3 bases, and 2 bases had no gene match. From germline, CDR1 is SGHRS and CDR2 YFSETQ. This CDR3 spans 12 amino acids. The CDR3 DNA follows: TGCGCCAGCAGCTACAGGGGAGCTGAAGCTTTCTTT. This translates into CASSYRGAEAFF.

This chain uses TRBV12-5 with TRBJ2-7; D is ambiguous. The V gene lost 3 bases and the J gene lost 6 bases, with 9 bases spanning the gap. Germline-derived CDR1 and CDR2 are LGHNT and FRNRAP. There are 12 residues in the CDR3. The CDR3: CASGLHVGEQYF. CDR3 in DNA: TGTGCTAGTGGTTTACATGTCGGCGAGCAGTACTTC.

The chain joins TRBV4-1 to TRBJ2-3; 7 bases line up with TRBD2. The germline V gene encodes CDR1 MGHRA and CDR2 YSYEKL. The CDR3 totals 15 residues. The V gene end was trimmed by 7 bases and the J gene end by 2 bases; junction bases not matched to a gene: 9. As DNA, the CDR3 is TGCGCCAGCACGGGAGGACTGACTTTCACAGATACGCAGTATTTT. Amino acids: CASTGGLTFTDTQYF.

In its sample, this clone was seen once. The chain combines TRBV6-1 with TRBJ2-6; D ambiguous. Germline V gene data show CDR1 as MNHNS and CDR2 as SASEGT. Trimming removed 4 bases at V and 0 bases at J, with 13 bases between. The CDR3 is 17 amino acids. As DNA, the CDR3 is TGTGCCAGCAGTGGATTAGTGACTCGCTCTGGGGCCAACGTCCTGACTTTC. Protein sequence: CASSGLVTRSGANVLTF.

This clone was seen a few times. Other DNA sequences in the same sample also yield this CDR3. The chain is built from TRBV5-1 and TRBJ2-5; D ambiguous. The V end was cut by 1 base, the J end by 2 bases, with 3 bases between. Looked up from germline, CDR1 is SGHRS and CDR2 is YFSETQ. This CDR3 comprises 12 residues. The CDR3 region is CASSLSQETQYF. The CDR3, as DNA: TGCGCCAGCAGCTTGTCGCAAGAGACCCAGTACTTC.

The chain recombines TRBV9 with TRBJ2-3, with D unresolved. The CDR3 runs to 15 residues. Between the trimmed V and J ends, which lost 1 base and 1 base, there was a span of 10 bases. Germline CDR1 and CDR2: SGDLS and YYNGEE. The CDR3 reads CASSVSSLGTDTQYF. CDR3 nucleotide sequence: TGTGCCAGCAGCGTATCATCTCTAGGCACAGATACGCAGTATTTT. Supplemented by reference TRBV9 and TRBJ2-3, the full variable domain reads DSGVTQTPKHLITATGQRVTLRCSPRSGDLSVYWYQQSLDQGLQFLIQYYNGEERAKGNILERFSAQQFPDLHSELNLSSLELGDSALYFCASSVSSLGTDTQYFGPGTRLTVL.